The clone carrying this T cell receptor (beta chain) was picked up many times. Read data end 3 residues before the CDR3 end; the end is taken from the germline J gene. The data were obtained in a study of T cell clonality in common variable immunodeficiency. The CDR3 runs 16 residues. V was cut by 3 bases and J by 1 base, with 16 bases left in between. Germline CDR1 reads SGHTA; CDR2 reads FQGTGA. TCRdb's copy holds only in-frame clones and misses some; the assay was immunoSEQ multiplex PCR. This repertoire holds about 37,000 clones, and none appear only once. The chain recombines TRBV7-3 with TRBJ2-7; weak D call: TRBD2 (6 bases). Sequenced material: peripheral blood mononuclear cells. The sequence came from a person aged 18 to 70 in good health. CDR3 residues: CASSLPVGGASYEQYF. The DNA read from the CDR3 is TGTGCCAGCAGCTTGCCAGTCGGGGGTGCGTCCTACGAG. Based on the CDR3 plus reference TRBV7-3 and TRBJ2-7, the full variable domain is GAGVSQTPSNKVTEKGKYVELRCDPISGHTALYWYRQSLGQGPEFLIYFQGTGAADDSGLPNDRFFAVRPEGSVSTLKIQRTERGDSAVYLCASSLPVGGASYEQYFGPGTRLTVT.